This passage covers 32 T cell receptor beta chains from one sample sequenced in a study of T cell clonality in common variable immunodeficiency. Produced via immunoSEQ multiplex PCR; TCRdb's table is partial and in-frame only. There are tens of thousands of clones in the sample, none observed a single time. The source material was peripheral blood mononuclear cells. The source is a person aged 18 to 75 in good health.

By proportion, this clone is medium-sized. The read falls 3 residues short of the CDR3 end, and the missing part is taken from the germline J gene. The V call is TRBV20-1, the J call TRBJ1-1; 10 bases agree with TRBD1. The length of the CDR3 is 16 residues. The V segment lost 0 bases and the J segment 3 bases; nucleotides outside the gene matches: 7. CDR1 is DFQATT, CDR2 SNEGSKA, per germline (reference sequence). Incomplete CDR3 DNA: TGCAGTGCTAGAGATCCGGGGACAGGGGAACACACTGAA. Protein sequence: CSARDPGTGEHTE. The whole CDR3 sequence is CSARDPGTGEHTEAFF.

This clone has a count of ten or more. Coverage ceases 3 residues before the CDR3 finishes, and the germline J gene fills in the end. This rearrangement joins TRBV18 to TRBJ2-5, with 11 positions matching TRBD2. The V gene end was trimmed by 3 bases and the J gene end by 3 bases; junction bases not matched to a gene: 0. The CDR3 has 14 residues. CDR1 and CDR2 (germline): KGHSH, LQKENI. This CDR3 reads CASSPTSGKETQYF. CDR3 DNA (partial): TGTGCCAGCTCACCGACTAGCGGGAAAGAGACC.

This clone was seen many times. Read sequence stops 3 residues before the CDR3 end, and the germline J gene provides the missing end. V and J are TRBV6-2 or TRBV6-3 and TRBJ2-3; unclear D gene. The CDR3 is 13 amino acids. CDR1 is MNHEY and CDR2 is SVGEGT in the germline V gene. CDR3 in amino acids: CASSDPRQQPQYF. The covered CDR3 bases are TGTGCCAGCAGTGATCCTAGGCAGCAGCCG.

This clone was recorded at least ten times. The read falls 3 residues short of the CDR3 end, and the missing part is taken from the germline J gene. The chain couples TRBV30 to TRBJ1-6; 10 nucleotides line up with TRBD1. Trimming cost V 4 bases and J 8 bases; bases outside gene matches: 5. The CDR3 covers 14 residues. In germline, CDR1 is GTSNPN, CDR2 SVGIG (reference sequence). The sequenced part of the CDR3 DNA is TGTGCCTGGACGGACAGGGGGGATTATTCACCC. This gives the protein CAWTDRGDYSP. The entire CDR3 protein is CAWTDRGDYSPLHF.

Many counts were recorded for this clone. The read stops 3 residues short of the end of the CDR3; the missing end is completed from the germline J gene. The chain combines TRBV5-5 with TRBJ1-4, with 11 bases identical to TRBD1. CDR1 and CDR2 (germline): SGHKS, YYEKEE (reference sequence). The J segment lost 7 bases and the V segment lost 1 base, leaving 3 bases of the junction unmatched. There are 15 residues in the CDR3. The part of the CDR3 DNA that was read is TGTGCCAGCAGCTTGATCGGGACAGGGGGTGAAAAA. Its protein is CASSLIGTGGEK. The entire CDR3 is CASSLIGTGGEKLFF.

Details on this clone: With the read ending 3 residues before the CDR3 end, the germline J gene is used to fill in that end. The J gene is TRBJ1-2, the V gene TRBV18, with 9 bases aligning to TRBD1. The CDR3 is 15 residues long. Germline-derived CDR1 and CDR2 are KGHSH and LQKENI. The covered CDR3 bases are TGTGCCAGCTCACCGGGGACAGGGAGTTCCAATGAC. The encoded protein is CASSPGTGSSND. The entire CDR3 protein reads CASSPGTGSSNDYTF.

This clone was found many times. The read ends 3 residues shy of where the CDR3 ends; the end is completed using the germline J gene. The rearrangement joins TRBV5-1 to TRBJ1-6; no clear D. V was shortened by 0 bases and J by 5 bases, with 9 bases between the two germline ends. CDR3 length: 15 amino acids. Germline CDR1 reads SGHRS; CDR2 reads YFSETQ. CDR3: CASSLEAGNNSPLHF. The CDR3 DNA, read in part, is TGCGCCAGCAGCTTGGAAGCGGGGAATAATTCACCC.

This clone was found many times. The read terminates 3 residues ahead of where the CDR3 ends, so the germline J gene completes it. This sequence joins TRBV6-1 and TRBJ2-7; perhaps TRBD1 as D (5 bases). Germline CDR1 MNHNS, CDR2 SASEGT. Trimming stripped 3 bases from V and 2 bases from J, with 14 bases between. This CDR3 comprises 15 residues. The part of the CDR3 DNA that was read is TGTGCCAGCAGTGAGATCAGGGTTCTAACCTACGAG. Protein sequence: CASSEIRVLTYE. The full CDR3 sequence reads CASSEIRVLTYEQYF.

This clone was counted ten times or more. The missing CDR3 end, 3 residues past where the read stops, is filled in from the germline J gene. The V gene is TRBV5-1, the J gene TRBJ2-3; D possibly corresponds to TRBD1 (6 bases). CDR3 size: 16 residues. Germline V gene data show CDR1 as SGHRS and CDR2 as YFSETQ. V was clipped by 4 bases and J by 3 bases, with 18 bases between them. CDR3 bases read: TGCGCCAGCAGCCTAACGCCGGGACATAGAACAGATACG. It codes for CASSLTPGHRTDT. The whole CDR3 reads CASSLTPGHRTDTQYF.

On this clone: The CDR3 end falls 3 residues outside the read, so it is completed with the germline J gene. This chain connects TRBV20-1 to TRBJ1-3; a possible D gene is TRBD1 (5 bases). Germline CDR1 is DFQATT and CDR2 is SNEGSKA (reference sequence). The CDR3 has 15 amino acids. Trimming removed 0 bases at V and 4 bases at J, with 13 bases between. CDR3 residues: CSARDARGRGNTIYF. The DNA read from the CDR3 is TGCAGTGCTAGAGATGCGAGGGGTCGAGGAAACACC.

This clone has a count of ten or more. The read terminates 3 residues ahead of where the CDR3 ends, so the germline J gene completes it. The chain couples TRBV7-9 to TRBJ1-1; perhaps TRBD1 as D (6 bases). There are 12 residues in the CDR3. The germline CDR1 and CDR2 sequences are SEHNR and FQNEAQ (reference sequence). Trimming pared 3 bases from V and 6 bases from J, leaving 8 bases between. Here the CDR3 reads CASSLEGAEAFF. The sequenced part of the CDR3 DNA is TGTGCCAGCAGCTTGGAGGGGGCTGAA. Full variable domain (missing parts from reference TRBV7-9 and TRBJ1-1): DTGVSQNPRHKITKRGQNVTFRCDPISEHNRLYWYRQTLGQGPEFLTYFQNEAQLEKSRLLSDRFSAERPKGSFSTLEIQRTEQGDSAMYLCASSLEGAEAFFGQGTRLTVV.

This clone came up many times. Read coverage stops 3 residues before the CDR3 terminus; the germline J gene supplies the remainder. The J gene is TRBJ1-6, the V gene TRBV5-6; D is possibly TRBD1 (6 bases). Germline V gives CDR1 SGHDT, CDR2 YYEEEE. CDR3 length: 15 residues. V was clipped by 3 bases and J by 1 base, with 8 bases between them. CDR3 loop: CASSWGRSYNSPLHF. The sequenced part of the CDR3 DNA is TGTGCCAGCAGCTGGGGGCGTTCCTATAATTCACCC.

This clone was detected many times. The read halts 3 residues ahead of the CDR3 end, with the missing end drawn from the germline J gene. This chain links TRBV20-1 with TRBJ1-1; a possible D gene is TRBD1 (6 bases). V gave up 4 bases and J gave up 0 bases, with 15 bases separating them. There are 15 residues in the CDR3. Germline V gene data show CDR1 as DFQATT and CDR2 as SNEGSKA (reference sequence). The CDR3 bases that were read are TGCAGTGCTAATCGAATGCAGGGGCTGAACACTGAA. It specifies CSANRMQGLNTE. Given in full, the CDR3 is CSANRMQGLNTEAFF.

This clone was seen at least ten times. The observed sequence ends 3 residues before the CDR3 terminus, with the missing tail filled in from the germline J gene. This chain links TRBV2 with TRBJ2-1; D might be TRBD2 (5 bases). The CDR3 totals 16 residues. V lost 3 bases, J lost 4 bases, and 16 bases lay in between. CDR1 and CDR2 (germline): SNHLY, FYNNEI. The CDR3 is CASSDPGGARYNEQFF. The CDR3 DNA, read in part, is TGTGCCAGCAGTGACCCAGGAGGAGCCAGGTACAATGAG.

This clone showed up many times. The CDR3 end lies 3 residues beyond the end of the read and is filled in from the germline J gene. This chain uses TRBV7-9 with TRBJ2-2, with D possibly TRBD1 on 5 matching bases. There are 14 residues in the CDR3. Germline values: CDR1 SEHNR, CDR2 FQNEAQ (reference sequence). The CDR3 protein is CASSYDSSIEKLFF. The part of the CDR3 DNA that was read is TGTGCCAGCAGCTACGACAGTTCAATCGAAAAG.

Many counts were recorded for this clone. Read coverage stops 3 residues before the CDR3 terminus; the germline J gene supplies the remainder. This chain links TRBV15 with TRBJ2-3; TRBD2 might be the D (6 bases). The CDR3 spans 15 residues. CDR1 and CDR2 from the germline V gene are LNHNV and YYDKDF (reference sequence). Deletions cut 1 base from V and 0 bases from J, with 8 bases between. The CDR3 sequence is CATSRGGTSTDTQYF. CDR3 DNA (partial): TGTGCCACCAGCAGAGGGGGGACTAGCACAGATACG.

In its sample, this clone was seen many times. The DNA ends 3 residues before the CDR3 does, and the rest of the CDR3 is filled in from the germline J gene. This chain links TRBV4-2 with TRBJ2-7; 11 positions match TRBD2. The CDR3 loop spans 16 amino acids. The germline V gene has CDR1 LGHNA and CDR2 YNFKEQ. The V and J ends lost 0 bases and 3 bases, in that order; junction bases with no gene match: 4. CDR3 DNA (partial): TGTGCCAGCAGCCAAGAATTTACTAGCGGGGGCTACGAG. Residues: CASSQEFTSGGYE. In full, the CDR3 reads CASSQEFTSGGYEQYF.

This clone was detected a few times. The read ends 3 residues before the CDR3 terminus; that terminus is restored from the germline J gene. The same CDR3 also results from other DNA sequences found in this sample. The chain carries TRBV7-9 and TRBJ1-2; D not certain. The CDR3 spans 13 residues. Germline CDR1 reads SEHNR; CDR2 reads FQNEAQ (reference sequence). CDR3 amino acids: CASSLGGRDTYTF. Partial CDR3 DNA: TGTGCCAGCAGCTTAGGCGGCAGAGATACC.

By share, this clone counts as medium-sized (0.01 to 0.1%). The CDR3 is cut off 3 residues early in the read; its end comes from the germline J gene. The chain uses TRBV6-2 or TRBV6-3 and TRBJ1-5; unclear D gene. The CDR3 has 12 residues. Germline values: CDR1 MNHEY, CDR2 SVGEGT. V was cut by 6 bases and J by 5 bases, with 8 bases left in between. The sequenced part of the CDR3 DNA is TGTGCCAGCAGCGGGTATCATCAGCCC. Protein product: CASSGYHQP. The full CDR3 is CASSGYHQPQHF.

This clone showed up many times. The read ends 3 residues before the CDR3 terminus; that terminus is restored from the germline J gene. V gene TRBV20-1 combines with J gene TRBJ2-1; 9 bases map to TRBD1. The junction had 9 bases not matched to a gene; V was cut back by 3 bases and J by 3 bases. The CDR3 loop spans 16 amino acids. The germline V gene has CDR1 DFQATT and CDR2 SNEGSKA (reference sequence). CDR3 DNA (partial): TGCAGTGCTAGTCCCTCCGGACAGGGGCTCTACAATGAG. Its translation is CSASPSGQGLYNE. The whole CDR3 protein reads CSASPSGQGLYNEQFF.

This clone was detected ten times or more. Read data end 3 residues before the CDR3 end; the end is taken from the germline J gene. The gene calls are TRBV7-2 and TRBJ1-2; 8 bases agree with TRBD1. This CDR3 contains 13 residues. J was trimmed by 6 bases and V by 5 bases; bases with no gene match: 5. CDR1 is SGHTA and CDR2 is FQGNSA in the germline V gene. The sequenced CDR3 bases are TGTGCCAGCAGCCCTCGACAGGGGCATGGC. It translates to CASSPRQGHG. The full CDR3 is CASSPRQGHGYTF. The full variable domain, with the rest looked up from reference TRBV7-2 and TRBJ1-2, is GAGVSQSPSNKVTEKGKDVELRCDPISGHTALYWYRQSLGQGLEFLIYFQGNSAPDKSGLPSDRFSAERTGGSVSTLTIQRTQQEDSAVYLCASSPRQGHGYTFGSGTRLTVV.

This clone was counted ten times or more. The read terminates 3 residues ahead of where the CDR3 ends, so the germline J gene completes it. The rearrangement uses TRBV18 and TRBJ2-5, with 8 bases lining up with TRBD1. With V trimmed by 6 bases and J by 3 bases, 0 bases remained unmatched. Germline CDR1 and CDR2: KGHSH and LQKENI. CDR3 length equals 12 residues. CDR3 DNA (partial): TGTGCCAGCTCGACAGGGGAAGAGACC. Encoded protein: CASSTGEET. The CDR3 reads in full as CASSTGEETQYF.

In this sample, this clone turned up many times. The observed sequence ends 3 residues before the CDR3 terminus, with the missing tail filled in from the germline J gene. The rearrangement links TRBV19 to TRBJ1-1; tentative D call: TRBD1 (6 bases). The CDR3 sequence is 15 residues long. Germline V lookup: CDR1 LNHDA, CDR2 SQIVND (reference sequence). V was cut by 4 bases and J by 1 base, with 13 bases left in between. CDR3 DNA, as far as it was read: TGTGCCAGTAGTAAGAGACAGGACCCGAACACTGAA. Translating it yields CASSKRQDPNTE. The entire CDR3 protein reads CASSKRQDPNTEAFF.

Concerning this clone: The read falls 3 residues short of the CDR3 end, and the missing part is taken from the germline J gene. J is TRBJ1-2 and V is TRBV30, with no clear D. Per the germline V gene, CDR1 is GTSNPN and CDR2 is SVGIG (reference sequence). CDR3 size: 15 residues. CDR3: CAWSVQVGYTDTYTF. The DNA read from the CDR3 is TGTGCCTGGAGTGTACAAGTCGGCTATACAGATACC.

In regard to this clone: The read terminates 3 residues ahead of where the CDR3 ends, so the germline J gene completes it. The genes are TRBV6-2 or TRBV6-3 and TRBJ2-1; 8 bases are shared with TRBD2. The germline V gene has CDR1 MNHEY and CDR2 SVGEGT. The V and J ends lost 0 bases and 1 base, in that order; junction bases with no gene match: 2. There are 16 residues in the CDR3. The sequenced part of the CDR3 DNA is TGTGCCAGCAGTTACTCGGGCGGGGGGTCCTACAATGAG. Protein sequence: CASSYSGGGSYNE. The whole CDR3 sequence reads CASSYSGGGSYNEQFF.

This clone was detected many times. The missing CDR3 end, 3 residues past where the read stops, is filled in from the germline J gene. V and J are TRBV27 and TRBJ2-3, with unresolved D. V dropped 7 bases and J dropped 0 bases, with 8 bases sitting between them. CDR1 MNHEY and CDR2 SMNVEV come from the germline V gene (reference sequence). This CDR3 spans 13 amino acids. The CDR3 DNA, read in part, is TGTGCCAGCAAAGGGCAGAGCACAGATACG. As protein: CASKGQSTDT. From start to end, the CDR3 is CASKGQSTDTQYF.

In this sample, this clone turned up many times. The sequenced part of the CDR3 DNA is TGTGCCAGCTCACCTAGTACAGGGCGGTGGCACACTGAA. Protein sequence: CASSPSTGRWHTE. The whole CDR3 is CASSPSTGRWHTEAFF. The genes are TRBV18 and TRBJ1-1; maybe TRBD1 (6 bases). From the germline J gene comes the end of the CDR3, since the read stops 3 residues before it. V was trimmed by 3 bases and J by 3 bases, leaving 17 bases between them. This CDR3 contains 16 residues. Germline V gene sequence: CDR1 KGHSH, CDR2 LQKENI.

This clone was recorded many times. The CDR3 end is not reached by the read, which stops 3 residues before it; the germline J gene fills it in. The rearrangement uses TRBV10-3 and TRBJ1-1, with unresolved D. CDR1 and CDR2 (germline): ENHRY, SYGVKD. V lost 6 bases and J lost 1, with 3 bases in between. This CDR3 is built from 11 residues. CDR3 DNA, as far as it was read: TGTGCCATCAGCCAGAACACTGAA. It translates to CAISQNTE. The full-length CDR3 reads as CAISQNTEAFF.

There are many counts of this clone. The missing CDR3 end, 3 residues past where the read stops, is filled in from the germline J gene. The rearrangement joins TRBV25-1 to TRBJ2-7; 7 bases align to TRBD1. Germline CDR1 MGHDK, CDR2 SYGVNS. The CDR3 length is 15 residues. V was clipped by 6 bases and J by 3 bases; unmatched bases: 11. CDR3 bases read: TGTGCCAGCAGCAGTTCCAACAGGGGCGACTACGAG. Its protein is CASSSSNRGDYE. The whole CDR3 protein reads CASSSSNRGDYEQYF.

This clone was seen a few times. The CDR3 is cut off 3 residues early in the read; its end comes from the germline J gene. This chain uses TRBV19 with TRBJ1-2; TRBD1 is a possible D gene (6 bases). The CDR3 length is 14 residues. Germline-derived CDR1 and CDR2 are LNHDA and SQIVND (reference sequence). CDR3 DNA (partial): TGTGCCAGTAGTATGTGGGGGGGCACAGATACC. Residues: CASSMWGGTDT. The whole CDR3 region reads CASSMWGGTDTYTF.

At least ten counts were recorded for this clone. The chain's CDR3 is CASTKGAVNTEAFF. The part of the CDR3 DNA that was read is TGTGCCAGTACCAAGGGGGCCGTGAACACTGAA. The chain joins TRBV19 to TRBJ1-1, with TRBD1 matching over 7 bases. With the read ending 3 residues before the CDR3 end, the germline J gene is used to fill in that end. Germline CDR1 reads LNHDA; CDR2 reads SQIVND (reference sequence). The V gene end was trimmed by 7 bases and the J gene end by 0 bases; junction bases not matched to a gene: 5. This CDR3 region has 14 residues.

This clone has at least ten counts. The read is 3 residues too short to cover the CDR3 end, so that end is filled in from the germline J gene. The V call is TRBV6-1, the J call TRBJ2-7, with 8 bases aligning to TRBD1. Germline assignment: CDR1 MNHNS and CDR2 SASEGT. V lost 1 base and J lost 0; bases outside the gene matches: 8. CDR3 size: 17 residues. The CDR3 loop reads CASSEVVQGGSSYEQYF. CDR3 DNA, as far as it was read: TGTGCCAGCAGTGAAGTAGTACAGGGGGGTAGCTCCTACGAG.